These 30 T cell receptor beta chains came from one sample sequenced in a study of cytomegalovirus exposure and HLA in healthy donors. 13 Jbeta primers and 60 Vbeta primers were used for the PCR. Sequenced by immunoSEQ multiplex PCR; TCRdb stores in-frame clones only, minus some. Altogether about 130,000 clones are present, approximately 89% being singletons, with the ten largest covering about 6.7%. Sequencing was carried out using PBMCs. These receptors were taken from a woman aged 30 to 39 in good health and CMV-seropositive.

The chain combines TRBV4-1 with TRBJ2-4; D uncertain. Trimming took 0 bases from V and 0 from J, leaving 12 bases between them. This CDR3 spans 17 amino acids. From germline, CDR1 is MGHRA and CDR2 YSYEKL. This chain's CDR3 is CASSQEETTLAKNIQYF. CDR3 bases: TGCGCCAGCAGCCAAGAAGAGACAACCCTAGCCAAAAACATTCAGTACTTC.

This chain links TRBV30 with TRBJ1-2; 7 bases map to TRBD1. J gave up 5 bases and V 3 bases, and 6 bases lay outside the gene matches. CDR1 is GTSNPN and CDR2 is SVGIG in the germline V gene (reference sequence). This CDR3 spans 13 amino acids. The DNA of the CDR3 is TGTGCCTGGAGGGAGGGGGCAACTTATGGCTACACCTTC. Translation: CAWREGATYGYTF.

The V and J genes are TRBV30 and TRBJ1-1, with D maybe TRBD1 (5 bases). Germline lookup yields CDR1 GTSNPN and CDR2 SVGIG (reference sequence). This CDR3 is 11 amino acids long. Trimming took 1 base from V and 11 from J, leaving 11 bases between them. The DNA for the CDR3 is TGTGCCTGGAGTGAGGGAGGGGTGGCTTTCTTT. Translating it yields CAWSEGGVAFF.

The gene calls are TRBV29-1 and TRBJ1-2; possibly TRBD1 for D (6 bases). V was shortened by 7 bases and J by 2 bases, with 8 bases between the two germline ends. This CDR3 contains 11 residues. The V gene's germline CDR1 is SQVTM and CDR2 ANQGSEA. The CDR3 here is CSGGQNYGYTF. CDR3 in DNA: TGCAGCGGTGGACAGAACTATGGCTACACCTTC.

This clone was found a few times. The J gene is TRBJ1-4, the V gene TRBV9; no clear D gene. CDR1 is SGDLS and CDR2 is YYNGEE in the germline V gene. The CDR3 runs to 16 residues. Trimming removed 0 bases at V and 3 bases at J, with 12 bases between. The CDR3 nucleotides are TGTGCCAGCAGCGTAGAAGGAGCCGGAGCTAATGAAAAACTGTTTTTT. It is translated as CASSVEGAGANEKLFF.

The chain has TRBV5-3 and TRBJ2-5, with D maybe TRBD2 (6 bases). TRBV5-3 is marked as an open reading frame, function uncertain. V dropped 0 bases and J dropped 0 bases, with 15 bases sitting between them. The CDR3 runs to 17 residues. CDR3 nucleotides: TGTGCCAGAAGCTTGGGGGTTTACCGGGGGTACCAAGAGACCCAGTACTTC. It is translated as CARSLGVYRGYQETQYF.

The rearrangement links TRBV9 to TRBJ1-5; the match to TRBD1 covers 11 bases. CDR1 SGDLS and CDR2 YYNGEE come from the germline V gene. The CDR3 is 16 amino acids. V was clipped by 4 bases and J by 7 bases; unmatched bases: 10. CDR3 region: CASSPNGQGAGQPQHF. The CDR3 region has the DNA TGTGCCAGCAGCCCCAATGGACAGGGGGCAGGGCAGCCCCAGCATTTT.

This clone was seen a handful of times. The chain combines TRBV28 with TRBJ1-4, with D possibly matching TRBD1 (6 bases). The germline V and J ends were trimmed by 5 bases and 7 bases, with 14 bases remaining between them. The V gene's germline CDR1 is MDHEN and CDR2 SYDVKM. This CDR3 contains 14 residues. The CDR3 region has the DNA TGTGCCAGCAGTCTAGGGGGTTGGGGTGAAAAACTGTTTTTT. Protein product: CASSLGGWGEKLFF.

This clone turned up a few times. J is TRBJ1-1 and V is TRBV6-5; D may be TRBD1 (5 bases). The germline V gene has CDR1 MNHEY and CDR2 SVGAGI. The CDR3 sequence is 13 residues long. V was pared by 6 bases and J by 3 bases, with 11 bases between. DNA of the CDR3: TGTGCCAGCAGGCCAGGGTCCGACACTGAAGCTTTCTTT. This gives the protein CASRPGSDTEAFF.

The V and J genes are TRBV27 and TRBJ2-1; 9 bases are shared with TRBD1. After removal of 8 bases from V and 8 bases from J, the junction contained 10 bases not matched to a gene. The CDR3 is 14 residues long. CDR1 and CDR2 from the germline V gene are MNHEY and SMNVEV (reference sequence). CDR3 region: CASSQWDRVHEQFF. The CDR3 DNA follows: TGTGCCAGCTCCCAGTGGGACAGGGTACATGAGCAGTTCTTC.

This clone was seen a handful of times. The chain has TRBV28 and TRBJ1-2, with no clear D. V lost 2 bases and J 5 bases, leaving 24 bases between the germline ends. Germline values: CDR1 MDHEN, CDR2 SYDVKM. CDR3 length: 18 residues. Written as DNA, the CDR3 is TGTGCCAGCAGTTTAGGATTCCAGCGGACCCAATTTATATATGGCTACACCTTC. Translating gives CASSLGFQRTQFIYGYTF.

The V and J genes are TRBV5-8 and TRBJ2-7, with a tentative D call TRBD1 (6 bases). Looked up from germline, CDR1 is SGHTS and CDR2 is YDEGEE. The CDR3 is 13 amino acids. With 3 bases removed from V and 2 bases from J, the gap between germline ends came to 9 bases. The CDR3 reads CASSWDTPYEQYF. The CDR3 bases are TGTGCCAGCAGCTGGGACACCCCCTACGAGCAGTACTTC.

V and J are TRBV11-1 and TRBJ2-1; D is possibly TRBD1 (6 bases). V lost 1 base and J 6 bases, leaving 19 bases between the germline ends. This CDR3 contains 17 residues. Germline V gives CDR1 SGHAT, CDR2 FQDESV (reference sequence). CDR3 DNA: TGTGCCAGCAGCTTAGAGGGGGTGGACAGCTACCTCAATGAGCAGTTCTTC. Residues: CASSLEGVDSYLNEQFF.

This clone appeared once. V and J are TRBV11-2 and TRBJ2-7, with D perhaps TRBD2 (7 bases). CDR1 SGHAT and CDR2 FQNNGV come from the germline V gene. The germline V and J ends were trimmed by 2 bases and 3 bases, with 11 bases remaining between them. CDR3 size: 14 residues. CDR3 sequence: CASSLLGGVYEQYF. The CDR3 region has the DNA TGTGCCAGCAGCTTATTAGGGGGGGTCTACGAGCAGTACTTC. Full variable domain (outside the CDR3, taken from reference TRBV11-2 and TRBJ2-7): EAGVAQSPRYKIIEKRQSVAFWCNPISGHATLYWYQQILGQGPKLLIQFQNNGVVDDSQLPKDRFSAERLKGVDSTLKIQPAKLEDSAVYLCASSLLGGVYEQYFGPGTRLTVT.

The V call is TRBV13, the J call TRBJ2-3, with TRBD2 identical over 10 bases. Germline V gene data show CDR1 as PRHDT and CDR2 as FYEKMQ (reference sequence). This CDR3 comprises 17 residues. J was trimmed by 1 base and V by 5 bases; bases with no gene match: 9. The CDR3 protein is CASSPAPGTSGTDTQYF. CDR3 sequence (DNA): TGTGCCAGCAGCCCAGCCCCCGGGACTAGCGGCACAGATACGCAGTATTTT.

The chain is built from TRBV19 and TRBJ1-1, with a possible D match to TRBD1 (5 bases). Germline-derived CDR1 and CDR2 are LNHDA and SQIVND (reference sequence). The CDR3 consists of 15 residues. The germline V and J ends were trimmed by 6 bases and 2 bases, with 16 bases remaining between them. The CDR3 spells CASRDSTGVNTEAFF. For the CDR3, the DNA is TGTGCCAGTAGAGACAGTACAGGAGTAAACACTGAAGCTTTCTTT.

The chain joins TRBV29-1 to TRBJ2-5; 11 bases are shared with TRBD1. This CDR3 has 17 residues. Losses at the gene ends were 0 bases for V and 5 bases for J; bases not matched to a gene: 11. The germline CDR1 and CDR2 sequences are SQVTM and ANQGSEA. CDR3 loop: CSVEDPGQGGSWETQYF. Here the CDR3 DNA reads TGCAGCGTTGAAGATCCGGGACAGGGGGGTAGTTGGGAGACCCAGTACTTC.

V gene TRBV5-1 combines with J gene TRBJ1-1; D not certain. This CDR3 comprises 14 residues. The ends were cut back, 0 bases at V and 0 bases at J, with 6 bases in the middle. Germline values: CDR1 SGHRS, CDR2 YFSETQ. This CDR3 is CASSLDSMNTEAFF. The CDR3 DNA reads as TGCGCCAGCAGCTTGGACAGCATGAACACTGAAGCTTTCTTT. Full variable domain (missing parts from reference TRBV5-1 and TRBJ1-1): KAGVTQTPRYLIKTRGQQVTLSCSPISGHRSVSWYQQTPGQGLQFLFEYFSETQRNKGNFPGRFSGRQFSNSRSEMNVSTLELGDSALYLCASSLDSMNTEAFFGQGTRLTVV.

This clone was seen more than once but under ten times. CDR3 sequence: CASSPGVNYGYTF. The CDR3 coding sequence is TGTGCCAGCAGCCCCGGGGTTAACTATGGCTACACCTTC. This sequence joins TRBV7-2 and TRBJ1-2; D is unclear. Germline assignment: CDR1 SGHTA and CDR2 FQGNSA. Deletions cut 5 bases from V and 1 base from J, with 8 bases between. CDR3 size: 13 residues.

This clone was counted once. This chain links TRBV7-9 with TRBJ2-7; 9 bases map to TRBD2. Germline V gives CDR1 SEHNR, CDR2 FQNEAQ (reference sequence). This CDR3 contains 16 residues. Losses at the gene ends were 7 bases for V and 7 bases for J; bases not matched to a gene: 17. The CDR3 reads CASTPLGAGGTREQYF. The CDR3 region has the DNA TGTGCCAGCACCCCTTTAGGAGCGGGGGGCACGAGGGAGCAGTACTTC.

CDR3 DNA sequence: TGTGCCAGCAGCTTGACGGACAGGGGCGGCTACACCTTC. Its protein is CASSLTDRGGYTF. V and J are TRBV7-6 and TRBJ1-2; 9 bases fit TRBD1. CDR1 and CDR2 from the germline V gene are SGHVS and FNYEAQ. The CDR3 totals 13 residues. V lost 3 bases, J lost 8 bases, and 4 bases stayed unmatched.

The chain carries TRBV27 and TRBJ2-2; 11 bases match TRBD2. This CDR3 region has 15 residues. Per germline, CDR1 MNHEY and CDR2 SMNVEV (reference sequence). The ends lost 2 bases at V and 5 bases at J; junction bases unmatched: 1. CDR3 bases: TGTGCCAGCAGTTTAAGACTAGCGGGAACCGGGGAGCTGTTTTTT. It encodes CASSLRLAGTGELFF.

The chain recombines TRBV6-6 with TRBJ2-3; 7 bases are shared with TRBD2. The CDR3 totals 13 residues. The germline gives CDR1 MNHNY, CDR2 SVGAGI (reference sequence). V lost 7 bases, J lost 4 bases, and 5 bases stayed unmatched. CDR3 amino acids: CASTQGGADTQYF. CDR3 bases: TGTGCCAGCACCCAGGGAGGGGCAGATACGCAGTATTTT.

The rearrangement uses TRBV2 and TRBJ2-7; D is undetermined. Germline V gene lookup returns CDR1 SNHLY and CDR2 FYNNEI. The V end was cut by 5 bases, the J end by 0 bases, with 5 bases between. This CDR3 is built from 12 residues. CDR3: CASSLSSYEQYF. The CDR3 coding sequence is TGTGCCAGCAGTCTCAGCTCCTACGAGCAGTACTTC.

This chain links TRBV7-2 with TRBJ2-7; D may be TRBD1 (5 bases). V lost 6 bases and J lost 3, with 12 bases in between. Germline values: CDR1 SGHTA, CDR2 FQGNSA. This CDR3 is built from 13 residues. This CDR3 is CASSPDSHYEQYF. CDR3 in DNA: TGTGCCAGCAGTCCAGACAGCCACTACGAGCAGTACTTC.

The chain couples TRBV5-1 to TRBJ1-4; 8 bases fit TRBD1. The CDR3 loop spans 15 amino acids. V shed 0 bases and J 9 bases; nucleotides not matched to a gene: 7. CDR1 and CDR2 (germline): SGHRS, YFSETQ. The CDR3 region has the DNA TGCGCCAGCAGCTTGGACGGGACAGGCTTCCAAAAACTGTTTTTT. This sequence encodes CASSLDGTGFQKLFF.

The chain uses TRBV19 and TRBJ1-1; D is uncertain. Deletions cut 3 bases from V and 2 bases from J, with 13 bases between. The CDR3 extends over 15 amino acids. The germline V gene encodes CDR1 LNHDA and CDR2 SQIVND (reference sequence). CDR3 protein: CASSIVVTRNTEAFF. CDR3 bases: TGTGCCAGTAGTATTGTAGTCACGCGAAACACTGAAGCTTTCTTT.

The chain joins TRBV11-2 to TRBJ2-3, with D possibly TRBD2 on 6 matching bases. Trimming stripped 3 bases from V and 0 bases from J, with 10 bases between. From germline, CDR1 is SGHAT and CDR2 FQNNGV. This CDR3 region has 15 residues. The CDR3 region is CASSLGGLSTDTQYF. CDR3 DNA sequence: TGTGCCAGCAGCTTGGGGGGACTTAGCACAGATACGCAGTATTTT. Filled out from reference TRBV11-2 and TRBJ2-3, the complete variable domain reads EAGVAQSPRYKIIEKRQSVAFWCNPISGHATLYWYQQILGQGPKLLIQFQNNGVVDDSQLPKDRFSAERLKGVDSTLKIQPAKLEDSAVYLCASSLGGLSTDTQYFGPGTRLTVL.

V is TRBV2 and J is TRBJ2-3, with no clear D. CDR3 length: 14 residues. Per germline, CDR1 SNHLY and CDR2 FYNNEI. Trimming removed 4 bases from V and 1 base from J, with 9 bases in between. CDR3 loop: CASSVESGTDTQYF. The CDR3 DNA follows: TGTGCCAGCAGTGTCGAGAGTGGCACAGATACGCAGTATTTT.

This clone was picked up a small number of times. CDR3 region: CARRTLNTEAFF. Written as DNA, the CDR3 is TGCGCCAGAAGGACTTTGAACACTGAAGCTTTCTTT. The V gene is TRBV23-1, the J gene TRBJ1-1; D ambiguous. TRBV23-1 is reported as an ORF; its role is uncertain. The CDR3 extends over 12 amino acids. Deletions cut 9 bases from V and 0 bases from J, with 8 bases between.